These 15 T cell receptor beta chains originate from one sample sequenced in a study of T cell responses to AZD1222 COVID-19 vaccine. Assay: immunoSEQ multiplex PCR; the TCRdb copy retains only in-frame clones and omits some. The table has about 150,000 clones, approximately 94% seen once. The specimen was peripheral blood, collected on day 0 of AZD1222 vaccination. The receptors here all came from an adult in good health.

V usage is TRBV11-1 and J usage is TRBJ1-4; a weak D match, TRBD1 (5 bases). The ends were cut back, 5 bases at V and 8 bases at J, with 15 bases in the middle. Germline V lookup: CDR1 SGHAT, CDR2 FQDESV (reference sequence). The CDR3 length is 14 residues. CDR3 DNA: TGTGCCAGCAGCCAGAAAGGGGATGAAGAAAAACTGTTTTTT. It specifies CASSQKGDEEKLFF.

The rearrangement uses TRBV6-5 and TRBJ1-6, with D maybe TRBD1 (6 bases). Between the trimmed V and J ends, which lost 7 bases and 8 bases, there was a span of 15 bases. The CDR3 is 14 residues long. CDR1 is MNHEY and CDR2 is SVGAGI in the germline V gene. The CDR3: CASKPPNRDSPLHF. As DNA, the CDR3 is TGTGCCAGCAAACCACCCAACAGGGATTCACCCCTCCACTTT.

The chain employs TRBV4-3 and TRBJ2-1; 7 positions agree with TRBD1. V lost 5 bases, J lost 9 bases, and 10 bases stayed unmatched. Germline values: CDR1 LGHNA, CDR2 YSLEER. CDR3 size: 14 residues. DNA of the CDR3: TGCGCCAGCAGCGTACAGGGGCCCTCGGTTGAGCAGTTCTTC. This codes for CASSVQGPSVEQFF.

This chain joins TRBV28 and TRBJ2-7, with D perhaps TRBD1 or TRBD2 (5 bases each). The CDR3 length is 14 residues. Trimming removed 1 base at V and 2 bases at J, with 9 bases between. Germline V lookup: CDR1 MDHEN, CDR2 SYDVKM. CDR3 in DNA: TGTGCCAGCAGTTTATTCCTGGGGGCCTACGAGCAGTACTTC. Protein product: CASSLFLGAYEQYF.

The chain has TRBV6-2 or TRBV6-3 and TRBJ1-1, with no clear D. There are 12 residues in the CDR3. Trimming took off 2 bases at V and 11 bases at J, with 12 bases between the two ends. Per germline, CDR1 MNHEY and CDR2 SVGEGT. Written as DNA, the CDR3 is TGTGCCAGCAGTTACCCGCCAAGTTCCGCTTTCTTT. Its translation: CASSYPPSSAFF.

The chain joins TRBV28 to TRBJ1-5; TRBD1 aligns across 7 bases. The germline V gene encodes CDR1 MDHEN and CDR2 SYDVKM. The CDR3 totals 15 residues. Trimming took 3 bases from V and 6 from J; bases not matched to a gene: 8. The chain's CDR3 is CASSFPDRVVQPQHF. CDR3 coding DNA: TGTGCCAGCAGTTTTCCCGACAGGGTGGTTCAGCCCCAGCATTTT.

The rearrangement uses TRBV12-3 or TRBV12-4 and TRBJ2-3; D unresolved. V gave up 8 bases and J gave up 3 bases, with 6 bases separating them. This CDR3 has 11 residues. The CDR3 nucleotides read TGTGCCAGCTCAATAACAGATACGCAGTATTTT. Translation gives CASSITDTQYF.

The genes are TRBV28 and TRBJ2-5; D is unclear. Trimming removed 2 bases from V and 6 bases from J, with 10 bases in between. This CDR3 is built from 13 residues. CDR1 is MDHEN, CDR2 SYDVKM, per germline. Here the CDR3 reads CASSLGKIKTQYF. In DNA form, the CDR3 reads TGTGCCAGCAGTTTAGGCAAGATAAAGACCCAGTACTTC.

The chain employs TRBV5-4 and TRBJ2-3; 11 bases map to TRBD2. J was trimmed by 6 bases and V by 4 bases; bases with no gene match: 4. Germline CDR1 SGHNT, CDR2 YYREEE (reference sequence). The CDR3 totals 14 residues. The chain's CDR3 is CASSLSGGDDTQYF. The CDR3 DNA reads as TGTGCCAGCAGCCTTAGCGGGGGGGATGATACGCAGTATTTT.

The V call is TRBV7-8, the J call TRBJ2-3; D is uncertain. The CDR3 length is 12 residues. CDR1 and CDR2 (germline): SGHVS, FQNEAQ. V was pared by 5 bases and J by 3 bases, with 6 bases between. This CDR3 reads CASSPATDTQYF. CDR3 nucleotides: TGTGCCAGCAGCCCAGCTACAGATACGCAGTATTTT.

The chain has TRBV3-1 (or the pseudogene TRBV3-2) and TRBJ2-5; TRBD2 matches at 11 bases. V trimming: 7 bases; J trimming: 4 bases; junction bases outside the gene matches: 5. This CDR3 is built from 14 residues. Germline-derived CDR1 and CDR2 are LGHDT and YNNKEL (reference sequence). For the CDR3, the DNA is TGTGCCAGCACACAACTAGCGGGGGCAGAGACCCAGTACTTC. Translating it yields CASTQLAGAETQYF.

This clone was recorded only once. The rearrangement links TRBV6-7 to TRBJ2-7; D not resolved. TRBV6-7 is an ORF, and what it does is uncertain. The CDR3 runs 14 residues. Trimming shortened V by 0 bases and J by 0 bases, and 6 bases separated the two germline ends. CDR3 protein: CASSYSGVSYEQYF. The CDR3 DNA sequence: TGTGCCAGCAGTTACTCTGGGGTCTCCTACGAGCAGTACTTC.

This chain connects TRBV2 to TRBJ2-2, with TRBD1 matching over 7 bases. The trim removed 4 bases at V and 0 bases at J, leaving 2 bases unmatched. CDR3 length: 15 residues. From germline, CDR1 is SNHLY and CDR2 FYNNEI. In DNA, the CDR3 is TGTGCCAGCAGTGTGACAGGGCCGAACACCGGGGAGCTGTTTTTT. It translates to CASSVTGPNTGELFF.

The chain employs TRBV13 and TRBJ2-7; D call uncertain. V gave up 2 bases and J gave up 1 base, with 0 bases separating them. Germline V gene sequence: CDR1 PRHDT, CDR2 FYEKMQ (reference sequence). The CDR3 contains 11 residues. The CDR3 protein is CASSLSYEQYF. The CDR3, as DNA: TGTGCCAGCAGCTTATCCTACGAGCAGTACTTC.

The CDR3 DNA is TGTGCCAGCAGCTTAGACGACAGCGACCGCCCGGGGACCCAGTACTTC. It encodes CASSLDDSDRPGTQYF. The chain uses TRBV7-2 and TRBJ2-5; maybe TRBD1 (5 bases). The length of the CDR3 is 16 residues. CDR1 is SGHTA and CDR2 is FQGNSA in the germline V gene. Trimming took off 1 base at V and 7 bases at J, with 19 bases between the two ends.